The 17 T cell receptor beta chains below were found in one sample sequenced in a study of blood T cell repertoires in COVID-19. Produced via immunoSEQ multiplex PCR; TCRdb's table is partial and in-frame only. This table has about 220,000 clones, 80% to 90% appearing once. Sequenced: peripheral blood. The receptors derive from a woman between 40 and 50 years old with active or convalescent COVID-19.

The genes are TRBV11-1 and TRBJ1-1, with TRBD1 matching over 8 bases. Germline V lookup: CDR1 SGHAT, CDR2 FQDESV (reference sequence). The CDR3 sequence is 15 residues long. The V gene end was trimmed by 2 bases and the J gene end by 5 bases; junction bases not matched to a gene: 7. In nucleotides, the CDR3 is TGTGCCAGCAGCTTACTTGCAGGGGGCGAAACTGAAGCTTTCTTT. This translates into CASSLLAGGETEAFF.

To note about this clone: The same CDR3 arises from other DNA sequences in this sample as well. The chain couples TRBV28 to TRBJ1-2; 8 positions agree with TRBD1. The V gene end was trimmed by 6 bases and the J gene end by 8 bases; junction bases not matched to a gene: 8. This CDR3 has 13 residues. Germline values: CDR1 MDHEN, CDR2 SYDVKM. CDR3 bases: TGTGCCAGCAGCCGCCAGGGGGCGCGGGGCTACACCTTC. It is translated as CASSRQGARGYTF.

The CDR3 is CAISVDTDEKLFF. CDR3 nucleotides: TGTGCCATCAGTGTGGATACAGATGAAAAACTGTTTTTT. V gene TRBV10-3 combines with J gene TRBJ1-4; D is undetermined. This CDR3 is 13 amino acids long. Germline lookup yields CDR1 ENHRY and CDR2 SYGVKD. V lost 4 bases and J 6 bases, leaving 9 bases between the germline ends.

Comments on this clone: This sample also contains other DNA sequences that code for the same CDR3. J is TRBJ1-2 and V is TRBV7-2; 8 nucleotides line up with TRBD1. The CDR3 covers 15 residues. Per germline, CDR1 SGHTA and CDR2 FQGNSA. V lost 1 base to trimming and J lost 3 bases; unmatched junction nucleotides: 4. The CDR3 is CASSLETGGDYGYTF. As DNA, the CDR3 is TGTGCCAGCAGCTTAGAAACAGGGGGTGACTATGGCTACACCTTC.

Concerning this clone: Other nucleotide sequences in the sample specify the same CDR3. The genes are TRBV9 and TRBJ1-1; D remains ambiguous. Deletions cut 0 bases from V and 3 bases from J, with 6 bases between. The V gene's germline CDR1 is SGDLS and CDR2 YYNGEE. The length of the CDR3 is 13 residues. The CDR3 region is CASSVGGDTEAFF. CDR3 sequence (DNA): TGTGCCAGCAGCGTAGGAGGAGACACTGAAGCTTTCTTT.

The V gene is TRBV7-9, the J gene TRBJ1-2, with 7 bases identical to TRBD1. CDR1 and CDR2 from the germline V gene are SEHNR and FQNEAQ (reference sequence). CDR3 size: 13 residues. V lost 10 bases, J lost 4 bases, and 9 bases stayed unmatched. This CDR3 is CATPGGGPYGYTF. For the CDR3, the DNA is TGTGCCACCCCAGGGGGAGGACCCTATGGCTACACCTTC.

V is TRBV28 and J is TRBJ2-5, with a possible D match to TRBD2 (5 bases). The length of the CDR3 is 13 residues. CDR1 is MDHEN and CDR2 is SYDVKM in the germline V gene. The germline V and J ends were trimmed by 4 bases and 5 bases, with 11 bases remaining between them. The CDR3 DNA reads TGTGCCAGCAGTTCACCGCGGGTGGAGACCCAGTACTTC. Its protein product is CASSSPRVETQYF.

CDR3 in DNA: TGTGCCAGCAGGGGACAGGGCACGGGGAATTCACCCCTCCACTTT. This gives the protein CASRGQGTGNSPLHF. The rearrangement links TRBV13 to TRBJ1-6, with TRBD1 matching over 9 bases. Germline loops: CDR1 PRHDT, CDR2 FYEKMQ (reference sequence). J lost 7 bases, V lost 6 bases, and 7 bases had no gene match. This CDR3 is built from 15 residues. Together with reference TRBV13 and TRBJ1-6, the CDR3 gives the full variable domain: AAGVIQSPRHLIKEKRETATLKCYPIPRHDTVYWYQQGPGQDPQFLISFYEKMQSDKGSIPDRFSAQQFSDYHSELNMSSLELGDSALYFCASRGQGTGNSPLHFGNGTRLTVT.

The rearrangement links TRBV3-1 (or the pseudogene TRBV3-2) to TRBJ2-1; a possible D gene is TRBD2 (5 bases). The CDR3 has 14 residues. Looked up from germline, CDR1 is LGHDT and CDR2 is YNNKEL (reference sequence). Trimming cost V 1 base and J 4 bases, with 8 bases left between them. The CDR3 region is CASSQAGLYNEQFF. The CDR3 DNA reads TGTGCCAGCAGCCAAGCAGGACTTTACAATGAGCAGTTCTTC.

The chain employs TRBV6-5 and TRBJ2-1; 9 bases are a match to TRBD2. The CDR3 runs 14 residues. Germline CDR1 MNHEY, CDR2 SVGAGI. The V gene end was trimmed by 7 bases and the J gene end by 5 bases; junction bases not matched to a gene: 6. In DNA, the CDR3 is TGTGCCAGCAACCCGGGACTAGCTAACAATGAGCAGTTCTTC. This encodes CASNPGLANNEQFF.

The chain has TRBV5-4 and TRBJ2-5, with TRBD2 matching over 11 bases. Germline V gives CDR1 SGHNT, CDR2 YYREEE (reference sequence). The CDR3 loop spans 17 amino acids. V was pared by 4 bases and J by 5 bases, with 13 bases of the junction left unmatched. The DNA for the CDR3 is TGTGCCAGCAGCAAAGAGCCTACTAGCGGGAGAGTCGAGACCCAGTACTTC. It translates to CASSKEPTSGRVETQYF.

The chain employs TRBV5-4 and TRBJ1-3, with D perhaps matching TRBD1 (6 bases). The CDR3 is made up of 16 amino acids. V gave up 2 bases and J gave up 1 base, with 13 bases separating them. The germline V gene encodes CDR1 SGHNT and CDR2 YYREEE (reference sequence). CDR3 region: CASSFGRGGSGNTIYF. The CDR3 DNA follows: TGTGCCAGCAGCTTCGGCAGGGGTGGTTCTGGAAACACCATATATTTT.

This clone was seen just once. The chain joins TRBV5-1 to TRBJ1-1; weak D call: TRBD1 (5 bases). The germline V and J ends were trimmed by 4 bases and 3 bases, with 16 bases remaining between them. The CDR3 extends over 15 amino acids. Germline CDR1 and CDR2: SGHRS and YFSETQ. CDR3 protein: CASSGSLRGDTEAFF. CDR3 in DNA: TGCGCCAGCAGCGGAAGTCTGCGGGGCGACACTGAAGCTTTCTTT.

The CDR3 coding sequence is TGCGCCAGCAGCCAAGACAGGGATCCCTACGAGCAGTACTTC. Protein sequence: CASSQDRDPYEQYF. V is TRBV4-1 and J is TRBJ2-7; possible D gene TRBD1, 5 bases. Between the trimmed V and J ends, which lost 0 bases and 2 bases, there was a span of 8 bases. Germline values: CDR1 MGHRA, CDR2 YSYEKL. The CDR3 runs 14 residues.

The chain links TRBV30 to TRBJ2-1; 11 positions match TRBD1. The CDR3 sequence is 14 residues long. The germline CDR1 and CDR2 sequences are GTSNPN and SVGIG (reference sequence). V shed 5 bases and J 8 bases; nucleotides not matched to a gene: 8. This CDR3 is CAWAGTGGLDEQFF. The CDR3 coding sequence is TGTGCCTGGGCCGGGACAGGGGGTCTCGATGAGCAGTTCTTC.

For the CDR3, the DNA is TGTGCCAGCAGCCTACAGGGAACTGGAAACACCATATATTTT. Protein: CASSLQGTGNTIYF. The rearrangement uses TRBV7-9 and TRBJ1-3; TRBD1 is a possible D gene (6 bases). The CDR3 sequence is 14 residues long. Trimming took off 5 bases at V and 2 bases at J, with 10 bases between the two ends. Germline V gives CDR1 SEHNR, CDR2 FQNEAQ (reference sequence).

V and J are TRBV10-3 and TRBJ2-2; 15 bases agree with TRBD2. The V gene end was trimmed by 6 bases and the J gene end by 5 bases; junction bases not matched to a gene: 7. Germline V gives CDR1 ENHRY, CDR2 SYGVKD. CDR3 length equals 17 residues. Here the CDR3 reads CAIRTGLAGGPTGELFF. The CDR3 bases are TGTGCCATCAGAACTGGACTAGCGGGGGGGCCGACCGGGGAGCTGTTTTTT.